Sequencing of this T cell receptor beta chain was carried out in a study of blood T cell repertoires in COVID-19. As processed by the authors: Amplification with reference gene primers provided the estimates of nucleated cell counts. Using immunoSEQ multiplex PCR, the repertoire was profiled, and TCRdb retains in-frame clones only, with some absent. V and J calls and clone size are copied from that table; D and trimming were computed from the DNA. The sample contains roughly 140,000 clones, 84% of which appear only once. The CDR3 is 14 residues long. Looked up from germline, CDR1 is SEHNR and CDR2 is FQNEAQ (reference sequence). The ends lost 5 bases at V and 1 base at J; junction bases unmatched: 4.

This chain links TRBV7-9 with TRBJ1-1; TRBD1 agrees at 7 bases. The sequencing sample was made of PBMCs or T cells enriched from blood (not recorded which). The receptor comes from a man in his fifties who had recovered from COVID-19. CDR3 nucleotide sequence: TGTGCCAGCAGCCCTGGACAGGAGAACACTGAAGCTTTCTTT. Encoded protein: CASSPGQENTEAFF.